This T cell receptor (beta chain) was sequenced during a study of cytomegalovirus exposure and HLA in healthy donors (dated by TCRdb to the late 2010s). Concerning the study at large: An earlier analysis of some 500 of the donors reported 276 Gb of sequence data and roughly 110 million unique TCR beta sequences from about 179 million T cells. A later genetic analysis took genome-wide SNP genotypes for about three fifths of the 666 donors and used that subset as a discovery cohort. On average, 235,054 unique TCR beta nucleotide sequences were sequenced per donor among about 400 genotyped donors of the cohort, with approximately 18% of those sequences being non-productive. Of the roughly 420 genotyped donors, less than 85% were placed in the genetic ancestry cluster associated with self-reported Caucasian donors. The study used immunosequencing to profile the T cell repertoires of approximately 650 subjects and linked those repertoires to cytomegalovirus serostatus. A separate validation cohort of over 95 different subjects was used in addition to the roughly 620-subject first cohort. All discovery cohort repertoires had been generated using a single sequencing platform. Rather than drawing on any new phenotypic data, the later analysis identified candidate immune exposures from TCR beta sequences and the way those sequences occurred across donors. Typing coverage varied by locus: about 620-640 donors for A, B, C, DRB1 and DQB1; about 520 for DQA1; about 600 for DPA1; roughly 470 for DPB1. Roughly 5 DR-DQ haplotypes were handled as single units for association and clustering, since linkage in the cohort was strong. Donor age, sex, ethnicity and CMV serostatus were compiled alongside the repertoire data. About 300 gigabases of sequencing data and approximately 92 million unique TCR sequences made up an early release that covered over 550 HLA-typed donors. To predict cytomegalovirus infection status, the study combined high-throughput TCR immunosequencing, statistical association of individual TCRs with disease status, and machine learning. HLA typing covered class I and class II loci at four-digit resolution. A later analysis re-examined previously published TCR beta repertoires from several hundred donors and added high-resolution HLA genotyping to investigate patterns of TCR occurrence. To decide whether each TCR beta V gene segment behaved as functional or pseudogenic, an earlier analysis of nearly 600 of the donors relied on high-throughput TCR beta sequencing. The study aimed to test whether cataloging public T cell receptors could reveal signatures of past pathogen exposure. General findings and caveats noted by the study authors: The cohort was sequenced for TCR beta chains only, and without alpha or paired-chain data the features that could be detected were limited. When HLA alleles, especially DR and DQ, strongly co-occurred, TCR associations were difficult to assign to individual alleles. An association between a missense DCLRE1C variant and V-gene and J-gene trimming of TCR beta chains was found in a later genetic analysis and replicated in an independent cohort. Roughly uniform sequencing depth across donors was assumed in presence/absence analyses, although this assumption may not hold. Specific HLA alleles were associated with roughly 16,000 TCR beta sequences at a false discovery rate of 0.05 in a later analysis. Because counts were too low, about 18 rarely observed V segments, including chromosome 9 orphons, were excluded from the earlier analysis of 587 of the donors. In a later analysis, HLA-associated TCR beta chains were found to be more clonally expanded and to have lower generation probabilities than equally common non-associated chains. A cluster of highly shared sequence variants was judged likely to be a technical artifact of the sequencing pipeline. A later analysis found that most CMV-associated TCR beta chains appeared HLA-restricted, with HLA associations seemingly driven largely by CMV exposure. Correlated functional status among segregating V segments might be attributable to linkage disequilibrium, but an unknown experimental factor could not be ruled out. The 87-base-pair reads could not distinguish some IMGT-functional V segments, including TRBV6-2 and TRBV6-3, so those segments were excluded. While some public TCRs were present in many individuals, most TCR sequences turned up only very rarely across donors. In a later analysis, the rate of TCR association differed among HLA loci, with DRB1 alleles having the most associated TCRs and HLA-C alleles having the fewest. Three of the identified cytomegalovirus-associated TCR beta chains were confirmed in vitro to be specific for cytomegalovirus antigens. Immune exposure information for the cohort was limited to CMV serostatus. The classifier was reported to diagnose cytomegalovirus status with high specificity and sensitivity in both the original cohort and the validation cohort. It was suggested by the authors that the approach could potentially be generalized to other disease states and immunological phenotypes. HLA typing was unavailable for some donors at each locus, so association tests used only the typed subset. In an earlier analysis of under 600 of the donors, most TCR beta V segments were observed in productive rearrangements about 87% or about 30% of the time, broadly matching IMGT annotations. A further reported finding was that TCR beta sequences accurately predicted the HLA-A and HLA-B alleles for most subjects in the first cohort. In the study, some 160 TCR beta chains were listed as associated with cytomegalovirus. Compared with the approximately 600-donor mean, donors in an Asian-associated ancestry cluster had fewer N-insertions in productive TCRs, according to a later genetic analysis. According to a later analysis, parvovirus B19, influenza, CMV and Epstein-Barr virus appeared linked to several top co-occurrence clusters.

In total, over 600 healthy bone marrow donors made up the cohort. Cohort members were all nominally healthy when sampled, although unrecorded immune exposures were likely present. The donor tested CMV seronegative and was one of the 352 seronegative cohort members. A peripheral blood sample was collected from each donor, and TCR beta sequencing was performed on peripheral blood mononuclear cells. The Qiagen DNeasy Blood Extraction Kit was used to extract genomic DNA from the blood cell samples. Points on this clone: No antigen is known for it. Base qualities are not provided; no much larger clone lies one nucleotide away. Additional DNA sequences in this sample encode the identical CDR3.

The CDR3 measures 12 amino acids from cysteine to phenylalanine. The only DNA kept is the CDR3, 36 bases in frame from the first base. The CDR1 and CDR2 encoded by the germline V gene are MNHNS and SASEGT. V was cut back by 6 bases and J by 0 bases, leaving a gap of 6 bases between them. Libraries were built with the immunoSEQ multiplex PCR assay. A mixture of 60 forward primers for TCR Vbeta segments and 13 reverse primers for TCR Jbeta segments was used in the multiplex PCR. The CDR3 region of rearranged TCR beta genes was amplified from genomic DNA by a multiplex PCR assay. Amplified TCR beta libraries were sequenced as 87-base-pair reads on the Illumina HiSeq System. The original pipeline was this. In a later analysis, 77 million or so unique TCR beta chains were counted across the approximately 640 repertoires, and approximately 9.9 million of these chains were shared by at least two donors. Raw reads were error-corrected and collapsed into unique sequences by a nearest-neighbor algorithm in which closely related sequences were merged to remove PCR and sequencing errors. CDR3 sequences were aligned to IMGT reference sequences to assign V, D and J gene segments. Each retained sequence needed at least a six-nucleotide match to both a V gene segment and a J gene segment. Rearrangements were called productive when the CDR3 lacked stop codons and stayed in frame with V and J; all others were non-productive. Following IMGT convention, CDR3 was defined as the stretch from the second conserved V-encoded cysteine to the conserved J-encoded phenylalanine. The earlier analysis of some 550 of the donors excluded any sequence lacking an unambiguous match to a single V gene segment. An earlier analysis of several hundred of the donors called V segments functional above 56.7% productive rearrangements and segregating when the between-donor standard deviation exceeded 5%. A statistical classification framework was developed to diagnose cytomegalovirus status using the catalog of TCR beta chain sequences. In a later analysis, TCR nucleotide sequences were compared against IMGT/GENE-DB human TR gene sequences so that V and J genes could be assigned. A later analysis assigned CDR3 sequences and most-parsimonious VDJ recombination scenarios with the TCRdist pipeline. In a later analysis, each TCR beta chain was defined by its CDR3 amino acid sequence together with its V-gene family, and reads lacking a unique V-gene family were excluded. As a way to deal with suspected cross-contamination and a sequencing artifact, a later analysis dropped approximately 570 nucleotide sequences that were highly shared and had low generation probability. For each public chain, a later analysis derived a clonal expansion index from normalized ranks of inferred template counts within each repertoire. In a later analysis, generation probabilities were computed with a VDJ recombination model fitted to out-of-frame rearrangements, and the resulting probabilities were checked against IGoR. In a later analysis, TCR-TCR, TCR-HLA and TCR-CMV co-occurrence was scored with hypergeometric tests, and a repertoire-size bias correction was applied to TCR pairs. To estimate false discovery rates, a later analysis permuted the HLA or CMV assignments 20 times. A later analysis grouped co-occurring TCRs with DBSCAN, adding TCRdist sequence similarity when clustering within HLA-allele-positive subsets. Repertoires with fewer than 30,000 or more than 120,000 public chains were left out of co-occurrence clustering, as were about five repertoires with anomalous nucleotide sharing. TCRdb's version of the immuneACCESS table is confined to in-frame rearrangements and falls short of the full clone set. An unresolved V gene accounts for under half of the shortfall where checked; the remainder is of unknown origin. V and J calls and clone size come straight from that table; D and trimming were deduced from the DNA. The sample records about 230,000 clones, roughly 85% of which are singletons. The ten largest clones add up to 0.24% of the sample.

The receptor chain draws on TRBV6-1 and TRBJ2-7; no D gene can be assigned with confidence. This sequence was found in a girl aged 2-10 years in good health and CMV-seronegative. The specimen was PBMCs. The DNA is TGTGCCAGCAGCCTGAGCTCCTACGAGCAGTACTTC. Its translation reads: CASSLSSYEQYF.